These 4 T cell receptor beta chains came from one sample sequenced in a study of T-cell reconstitution after alpha-beta-depleted transplantation in children. As it was prepared, the TCRbeta library received unique molecular identifiers. One entry per CDR3 protein, called by TCRdb with MiXCR from the PCR reads. The repertoire consists of approximately 400,000 distinct CDR3 sequences, with about a sixth occurring once and the leading ten covering just under 30%. Source: PBMCs, mostly from graft donor cells, taken 360 days after TCRalphabeta/CD19-depleted stem cell transplant. These receptors all stem from a boy under two years old who had a stem cell transplant for Wiskott-Aldrich syndrome, so the T cells may come from the graft donor.

This clonotype has more than one count but fewer than ten. This chain joins TRBV5-1 and TRBJ2-3, with 10 bases matching TRBD2. This CDR3 comprises 18 residues. V gave up 4 bases and J gave up 2 bases; unmatched junction bases: 13. Germline CDR1 and CDR2: SGHRS and YFSETQ. The chain's CDR3 is CASSPGRLAGAFTDTQYF. CDR3 DNA sequence: TGCGCCAGCAGCCCCGGCCGGCTAGCGGGGGCTTTCACAGATACGCAGTATTTT. The whole variable domain, remainder taken from reference TRBV5-1 and TRBJ2-3, is KAGVTQTPRYLIKTRGQQVTLSCSPISGHRSVSWYQQTPGQGLQFLFEYFSETQRNKGNFPGRFSGRQFSNSRSEMNVSTLELGDSALYLCASSPGRLAGAFTDTQYFGPGTRLTVL.

A note on this clonotype: A read error may produce the germline difference seen at one junction end. This rearrangement joins TRBV24-1 to TRBJ2-3, with unresolved D. This CDR3 has 14 residues. Germline-derived CDR1 and CDR2 are KGHDR and SFDVKD. The CDR3, as DNA: TGTGCCACCAGTGACCCTAAGGCAGATACGTCGACGGATTTT. Translated: CATSDPKADTSTDF.

The chain carries TRBV2 and TRBJ2-1; TRBD2 agrees at 8 bases. This CDR3 is built from 13 residues. Germline values: CDR1 SNHLY, CDR2 FYNNEI. V dropped 6 bases and J dropped 3; count of bases not matched to a gene: 1. CDR3 DNA: TGTGCCAGCAGAGCGGGAGTCTACAATGAGCAGTTCTTC. It is translated as CASRAGVYNEQFF.

Only a few counts were recorded for this clonotype. The chain combines TRBV12-3 or TRBV12-4 with TRBJ2-3; TRBD2 matches at 16 bases. V was clipped by 3 bases and J by 5 bases; unmatched bases: 20. This CDR3 is 22 amino acids long. The CDR3 DNA follows: TGTGCCAGCAGTTTTACGCCCGGGACTAGCGGGAGGGCCCCGGAGGCACAAGATACGCAGTATTTT. This translates into CASSFTPGTSGRAPEAQDTQYF.